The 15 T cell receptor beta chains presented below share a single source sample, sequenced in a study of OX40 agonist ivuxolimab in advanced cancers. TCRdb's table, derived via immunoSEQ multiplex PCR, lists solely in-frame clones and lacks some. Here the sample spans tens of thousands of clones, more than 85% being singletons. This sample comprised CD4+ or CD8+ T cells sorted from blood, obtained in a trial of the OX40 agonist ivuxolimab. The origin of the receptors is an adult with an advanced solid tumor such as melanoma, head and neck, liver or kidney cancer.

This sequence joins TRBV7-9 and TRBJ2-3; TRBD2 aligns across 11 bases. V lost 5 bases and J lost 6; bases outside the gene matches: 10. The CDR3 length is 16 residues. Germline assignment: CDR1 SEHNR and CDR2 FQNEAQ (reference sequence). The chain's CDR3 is CASSRGLAGGGDTQYF. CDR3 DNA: TGTGCCAGCAGCCGGGGGCTAGCGGGAGGTGGTGATACGCAGTATTTT.

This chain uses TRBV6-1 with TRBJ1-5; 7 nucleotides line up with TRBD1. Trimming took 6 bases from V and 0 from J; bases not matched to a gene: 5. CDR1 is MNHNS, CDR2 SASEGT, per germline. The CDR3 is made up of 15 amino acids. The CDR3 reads CASRGDRASNQPQHF. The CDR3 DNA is TGTGCCAGCAGAGGGGACAGAGCTAGCAATCAGCCCCAGCATTTT.

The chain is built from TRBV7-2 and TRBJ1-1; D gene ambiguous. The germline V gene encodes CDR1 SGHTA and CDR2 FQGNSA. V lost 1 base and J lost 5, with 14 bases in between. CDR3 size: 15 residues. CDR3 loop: CASSLDRAVGTEAFF. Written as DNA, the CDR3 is TGTGCCAGCAGCTTAGATCGGGCCGTTGGGACTGAAGCTTTCTTT.

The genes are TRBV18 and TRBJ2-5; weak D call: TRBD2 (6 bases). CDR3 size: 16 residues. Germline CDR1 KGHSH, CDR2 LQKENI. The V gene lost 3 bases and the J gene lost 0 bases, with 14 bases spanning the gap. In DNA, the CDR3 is TGTGCCAGCTCACCCCGGCGGGAAGCGTACCAAGAGACCCAGTACTTC. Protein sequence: CASSPRREAYQETQYF. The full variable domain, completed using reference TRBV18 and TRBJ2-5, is NAGVMQNPRHLVRRRGQEARLRCSPMKGHSHVYWYRQLPEEGLKFMVYLQKENIIDESGMPKERFSAEFPKEGPSILRIQQVVRGDSAAYFCASSPRREAYQETQYFGPGTRLLVL.

In DNA form, the CDR3 reads TGTGCCAGCAGCTCGGGACTAAAACTACATGAGCAGTTCTTC. It is translated as CASSSGLKLHEQFF. The V call is TRBV28, the J call TRBJ2-1, with TRBD2 identical over 7 bases. The V gene's germline CDR1 is MDHEN and CDR2 SYDVKM. Germline trimming cut 6 bases from V and 8 bases from J; bases unmatched to any gene: 10. The CDR3 spans 14 residues.

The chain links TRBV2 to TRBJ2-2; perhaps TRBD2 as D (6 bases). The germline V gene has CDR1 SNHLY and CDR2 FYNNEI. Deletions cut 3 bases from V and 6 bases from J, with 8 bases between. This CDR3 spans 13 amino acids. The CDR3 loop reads CASSDWGAGELFF. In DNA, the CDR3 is TGTGCCAGCAGTGATTGGGGGGCCGGGGAGCTGTTTTTT.

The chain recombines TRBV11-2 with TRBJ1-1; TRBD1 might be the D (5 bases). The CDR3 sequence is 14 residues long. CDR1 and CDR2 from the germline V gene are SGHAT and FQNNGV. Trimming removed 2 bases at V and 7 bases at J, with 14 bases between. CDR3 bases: TGTGCCAGCAGCTTAACAGGTCTACCCCATGAAGCTTTCTTT. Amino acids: CASSLTGLPHEAFF.

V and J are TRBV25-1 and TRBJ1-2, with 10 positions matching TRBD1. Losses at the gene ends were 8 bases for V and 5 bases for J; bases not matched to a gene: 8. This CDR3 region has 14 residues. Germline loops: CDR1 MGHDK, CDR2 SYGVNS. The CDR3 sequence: CASSPGQGVYGYTF. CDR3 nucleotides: TGTGCCAGCTCACCCGGACAGGGGGTTTATGGCTACACCTTC.

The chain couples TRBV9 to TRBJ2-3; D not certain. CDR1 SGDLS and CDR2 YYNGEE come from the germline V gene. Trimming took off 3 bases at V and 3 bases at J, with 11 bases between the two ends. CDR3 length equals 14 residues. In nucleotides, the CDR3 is TGTGCCAGCAGCGCCACCCACGGGACAGATACGCAGTATTTT. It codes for CASSATHGTDTQYF.

As DNA, the CDR3 is TGTGCCAGTAGTATCCCGACAGGGGACGAGCAGTACTTC. Protein: CASSIPTGDEQYF. This chain uses TRBV19 with TRBJ2-7, with 8 bases lining up with TRBD1. With 3 bases clipped from V and 5 bases from J, the junction kept 3 bases outside the gene matches. The germline gives CDR1 LNHDA, CDR2 SQIVND (reference sequence). This CDR3 is 13 amino acids long. The full variable domain, with the rest looked up from reference TRBV19 and TRBJ2-7, is DGGITQSPKYLFRKEGQNVTLSCEQNLNHDAMYWYRQDPGQGLRLIYYSQIVNDFQKGDIAEGYSVSREKKESFPLTVTSAQKNPTAFYLCASSIPTGDEQYFGPGTRLTVT.

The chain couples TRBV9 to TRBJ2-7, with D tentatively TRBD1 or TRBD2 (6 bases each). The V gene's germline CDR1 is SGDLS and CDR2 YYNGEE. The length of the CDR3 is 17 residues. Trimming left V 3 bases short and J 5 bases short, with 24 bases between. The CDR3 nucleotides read TGTGCCAGCAGCGAGGGGTCGTCTCTGGGGGGCGCGGACGAGCAGTACTTC. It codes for CASSEGSSLGGADEQYF. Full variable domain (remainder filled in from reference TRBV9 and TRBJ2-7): DSGVTQTPKHLITATGQRVTLRCSPRSGDLSVYWYQQSLDQGLQFLIQYYNGEERAKGNILERFSAQQFPDLHSELNLSSLELGDSALYFCASSEGSSLGGADEQYFGPGTRLTVT.

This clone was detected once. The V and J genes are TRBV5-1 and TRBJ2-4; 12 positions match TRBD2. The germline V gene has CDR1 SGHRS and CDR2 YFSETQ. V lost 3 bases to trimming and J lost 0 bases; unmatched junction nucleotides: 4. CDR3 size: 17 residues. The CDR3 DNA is TGCGCCAGCAGCTCAACGGGACTAGCGGGAGCCAAAAACATTCAGTACTTC. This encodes CASSSTGLAGAKNIQYF. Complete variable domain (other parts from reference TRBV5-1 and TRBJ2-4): KAGVTQTPRYLIKTRGQQVTLSCSPISGHRSVSWYQQTPGQGLQFLFEYFSETQRNKGNFPGRFSGRQFSNSRSEMNVSTLELGDSALYLCASSSTGLAGAKNIQYFGAGTRLSVL.

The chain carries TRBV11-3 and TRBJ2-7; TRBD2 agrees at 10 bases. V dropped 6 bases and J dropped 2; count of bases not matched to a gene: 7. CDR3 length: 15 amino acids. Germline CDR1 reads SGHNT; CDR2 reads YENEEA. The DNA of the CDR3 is TGTGCCAGCAGTTTACTAGCGGGAACAGCCTACGAGCAGTACTTC. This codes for CASSLLAGTAYEQYF. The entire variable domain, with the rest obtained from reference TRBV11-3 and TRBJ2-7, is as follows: EAGVVQSPRYKIIEKKQPVAFWCNPISGHNTLYWYLQNLGQGPELLIRYENEEAVDDSQLPKDRFSAERLKGVDSTLKIQPAELGDSAVYLCASSLLAGTAYEQYFGPGTRLTVT.

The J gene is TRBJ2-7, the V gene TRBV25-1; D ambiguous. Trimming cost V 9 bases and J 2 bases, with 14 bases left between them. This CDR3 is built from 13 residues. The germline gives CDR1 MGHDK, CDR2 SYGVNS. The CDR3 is CASSRPNPYEQYF. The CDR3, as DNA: TGTGCCAGTTCTCGGCCCAACCCCTACGAGCAGTACTTC.

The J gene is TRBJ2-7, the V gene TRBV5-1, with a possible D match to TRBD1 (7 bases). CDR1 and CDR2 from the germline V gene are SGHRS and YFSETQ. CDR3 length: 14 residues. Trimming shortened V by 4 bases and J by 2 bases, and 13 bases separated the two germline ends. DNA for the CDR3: TGCGCCAGCAGCCCGGCGGGGACAGCCTACGAGCAGTACTTC. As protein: CASSPAGTAYEQYF.